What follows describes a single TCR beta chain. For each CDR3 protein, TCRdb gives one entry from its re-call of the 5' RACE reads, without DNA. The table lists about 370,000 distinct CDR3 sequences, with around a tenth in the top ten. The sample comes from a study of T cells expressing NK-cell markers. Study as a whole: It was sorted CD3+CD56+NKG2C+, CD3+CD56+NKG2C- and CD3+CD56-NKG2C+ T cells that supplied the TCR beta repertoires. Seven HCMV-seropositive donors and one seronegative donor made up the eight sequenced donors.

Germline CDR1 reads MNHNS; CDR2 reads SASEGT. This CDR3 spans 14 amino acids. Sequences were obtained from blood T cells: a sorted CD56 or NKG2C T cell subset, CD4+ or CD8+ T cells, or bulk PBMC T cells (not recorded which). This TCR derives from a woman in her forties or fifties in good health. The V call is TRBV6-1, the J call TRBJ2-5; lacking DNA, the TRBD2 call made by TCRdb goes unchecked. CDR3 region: CASTTQTRGETQYF.